These T cell receptor beta chains were read from a single sample in a study of OX40 agonist ivuxolimab in advanced cancers. The assay was immunoSEQ multiplex PCR, and TCRdb's table has in-frame clones only and misses some. The table shows under 150,000 clones, with approximately 90% occurring only once. The specimen comprised CD4+ or CD8+ T cells sorted from blood, sampled in a trial of the OX40 agonist ivuxolimab. The receptors here all came from an adult with an advanced solid tumor such as melanoma, head and neck, liver or kidney cancer. CDR3s leave out the opening cysteine and the closing phenylalanine or tryptophan.

V	J	length	CDR3
TRBV28	TRBJ1-5	15	ASSIPGTGGGSQPQH
TRBV18	TRBJ2-1	13	ASSPPQRTYNEQF
TRBV4-1	TRBJ2-3	14	ASSQDGGSSTDTQY
TRBV9	TRBJ2-1	13	ASSVTSGRAGERF
TRBV25-1	TRBJ1-4	14	ASSYRAIATNEKLF
TRBV6-6	TRBJ2-7	11	ASSYPPAYEQY
TRBV20-1	TRBJ1-4	9	SAWDGEKLF
TRBV12-5	TRBJ2-1	13	ASGLGDRVYNEQF
TRBV7-3	TRBJ2-2	15	ASSLTGSGRVTGELF
TRBV5-1	TRBJ2-2	17	ASSLELGLAGGDTGELF
TRBV6-4	TRBJ1-2	11	ASSPEGGYGYT
TRBV5-1	TRBJ2-3	14	ASSKWTSGSSNTQY
TRBV4-2	TRBJ2-3	13	ASSQEGTGSDTQY
TRBV27	TRBJ2-7	13	ASSPWTSGSYEQY
TRBV7-8	TRBJ1-1	11	ASRKGGGTEAF
TRBV28	TRBJ2-1	11	ASSFYGGSEQF
TRBV28	TRBJ2-5	13	ASSSPARQQETQY
TRBV14	TRBJ1-4	12	ASSQERTEVCLF
TRBV11-3	TRBJ2-1	12	ASSLGSGGNEQF
TRBV28	TRBJ2-7	14	ASTLSPGPHVYEQY
TRBV9	TRBJ2-7	13	ASSVAAGRSYEQY
TRBV19	TRBJ2-5	11	ATAGTGVETQY
TRBV2	TRBJ1-5	13	ASSDRTRSNQPQH
TRBV5-1	TRBJ2-3	20	ASSLAPPSSTYPEETTDTQY
TRBV5-4	TRBJ1-1	12	ASSWDREGTEAF
TRBV19	TRBJ1-2	12	ASSLGAGVYGYT
TRBV7-2	TRBJ1-2	9	ASSRDSGYT
TRBV2	TRBJ1-2	12	ASSGDRVGYGYT
TRBV11-3	TRBJ2-3	12	ASNPGGSTDTQY
TRBV30	TRBJ1-1	12	AWDKTGGSTEAF
TRBV2	TRBJ2-7	8	AISGAEQY
TRBV28	TRBJ2-5	16	ASSLSPGGGAFQETQY
TRBV11-2	TRBJ1-1	15	ASSLVRGRGMNTEAF
TRBV25-1	TRBJ1-3	14	ASSDPRVTGSDTIY
TRBV5-4	TRBJ2-1	14	ASSLDPGGSYNEQF
TRBV7-2	TRBJ2-3	13	ASSRDRIFTDTQY
TRBV7-2	TRBJ2-3	15	ASSPSAGAPFTDTQY
TRBV19	TRBJ2-7	11	ASRGLAAYEQY
TRBV5-1	TRBJ2-2	14	ASSRTSGTANGELF
TRBV27	TRBJ2-5	12	ASSSGTRQETQY
TRBV7-3	TRBJ2-1	11	ASSLNSGDEQF
TRBV5-1	TRBJ2-1	14	ASSSQGMGSYNEQF
TRBV28	TRBJ1-1	9	ASRFKFEAF
TRBV5-1	TRBJ2-1	12	ASSGNRGINEQF
TRBV5-4	TRBJ2-5	14	ASSLQRPGGVETQY
TRBV28	TRBJ1-5	9	ASSFEQPQH
TRBV9	TRBJ1-4	13	ASSTTTGHGEKLF
TRBV6-4	TRBJ2-3	11	ASRAGPVDTQY
TRBV6-6	TRBJ1-5	11	ASSWELRQPQH
TRBV19	TRBJ1-1	12	ASTKQRMNTEAF
TRBV5-1	TRBJ2-1	14	ASTILGTGDYNEQF
TRBV7-6	TRBJ2-1	14	ASSLGGHIIYNEQF
TRBV5-1	TRBJ1-1	10	ASSFPNTEAF
TRBV6-5	TRBJ1-3	12	ASSQQGSGNTIY
TRBV7-9	TRBJ2-3	14	ASSHLGGGRPDTQY